This T cell receptor beta chain was found in a study of shared clonotypes between healthy human individuals. Whole-study context: Three plates were used per donor for CD4 naive, three for CD4 memory, two for CD8 naive and one for CD8 memory.

Libraries were prepared by immunoSEQ multiplex PCR; TCRdb keeps only in-frame clonotypes and omits some of them. The table has about 2.2 million clones, 85% to 95% seen once. Only CD45RO-negative cells positively selected for CCR7 counted as naive CD8 cells, so terminally differentiated effector memory CD45RA+ cells were excluded. Only a few counts were recorded for this clone. Its antigen is unknown. The CDR3 runs to 12 residues. V lost 2 bases and J lost 8, with 9 bases in between. Germline values: CDR1 SSHAT, CDR2 FNYEAQ (reference sequence). Study-level results: Genetic and exposure-history diversity was limited by the small donor number. Sharing across four donors was highest in naive CD4 (roughly 5%) and lowest in memory CD8 (0.4%). Only blood was sampled; tissue repertoires likely differ.

The sequence derives from a man between 18 and 35 years old in good health. Some clones in this sample may be carry-over from other donors' samples. This chain uses TRBV7-7 with TRBJ1-1; D gene unclear. The material sequenced was naive CD8+ T cells from PBMCs. The CDR3, as DNA: TGTGCCAGCAGCTTAACCCAGGAAGAAGCTTTCTTT. Its translation: CASSLTQEEAFF. Looking up the rest from reference TRBV7-7 and TRBJ1-1 gives the full variable domain: GAGVSQSPRYKVTKRGQDVTLRCDPISSHATLYWYQQALGQGPEFLTYFNYEAQPDKSGLPSDRFSAERPEGSISTLTIQRTEQRDSAMYRCASSLTQEEAFFGQGTRLTVV.